These T cell receptor beta chains were read from a single sample in a study of blood T cells in healthy people across ages. TCRdb analysed the 5' RACE reads with MiXCR anew, one entry per CDR3 protein. The sample lists under 750,000 distinct CDR3 sequences, roughly 43% occurring once. Sequencing used blood. Source of these receptors: an elderly man in good health. CDR3s include the opening cysteine and the closing phenylalanine or tryptophan. A D gene is named only where the DNA matches it firmly. Size is stated for part of the rows, as once, few or many counts, or as a class when the clone is expanded.

d_gene	abundance	v_gene	j_gene	CDR3nt	CDR3aa
.	.	TRBV7-8	TRBJ2-3	TGTGCCAGCAGCTTAGTTTTGGGTGGCACAGATACGCAGTATTTT	CASSLVLGGTDTQYF
TRBD2	many	TRBV6-5	TRBJ2-7	TGTGCCAGCAGGACGGGACCTAGCGGGGGGTCCTACGAGCAGTACTTC	CASRTGPSGGSYEQYF
.	.	TRBV11-2	TRBJ2-3	TGTGCCAGCAGCCCGTTAGCGGTTCATACAGATACGCAGTATTTT	CASSPLAVHTDTQYF
TRBD2	.	TRBV7-2	TRBJ2-1	TGTGCCAGCAGGACCCTAGCGGACCCCTCCTACAATGAGCAGTTCTTC	CASRTLADPSYNEQFF
.	.	TRBV20-1	TRBJ1-1	TGCAGTGCTAAGGGGCAGACCTATACTGAAGCTTTCTTT	CSAKGQTYTEAFF
.	.	TRBV12-3/TRBV12-4	TRBJ1-2	TGTGCCAGCAGTTCCATCATCTATGGCTACACCTTC	CASSSIIYGYTF
TRBD2	few	TRBV20-1	TRBJ2-3	TGCAGTGCTCTCCTACGAAGCATAGGACTAGCGGGCACAGATACGCAGTATTTT	CSALLRSIGLAGTDTQYF
TRBD2	.	TRBV20-1	TRBJ2-3	TGCAGTGCTAGTTCTTTCATAGCGGGGCAATCAGATACGCAGTATTTT	CSASSFIAGQSDTQYF
TRBD1	many	TRBV20-1	TRBJ2-5	TGCAGTGCTGAGCCCGGGACAGGGCAAGAGACCCAGTACTTC	CSAEPGTGQETQYF
TRBD1	.	TRBV20-1	TRBJ2-1	TGCAGTGCCTTGGACAGGGGGCCCTACAATGAGCAGTTCTTC	CSALDRGPYNEQFF
.	.	TRBV5-1	TRBJ1-6	TGCGCCAACAGCTTGGTCGCCGGAGCCTATAATTCACCCCTCCACTTT	CANSLVAGAYNSPLHF
TRBD1	many	TRBV6-6	TRBJ1-5	TGTGCCAGCAGTTACTCGACAGGGGAAAATAGCAATCAGCCCCAGCATTTT	CASSYSTGENSNQPQHF
.	few	TRBV6-2/TRBV6-3	TRBJ2-3	TGTGCCAGCAGTTACTCGTCCCTACGCACAGATACGCAGTATTTT	CASSYSSLRTDTQYF
.	many	TRBV5-1	TRBJ2-5	TGTGCCAGCAGCTTAGGGGGGCAAGAGACCCAGTACTTC	CASSLGGQETQYF
.	.	TRBV27	TRBJ2-5	TGTGCCAGCCAGGGGTTTCCCGCAGAGACCCAGTACTTC	CASQGFPAETQYF
TRBD2	.	TRBV11-2	TRBJ2-1	TGTGCCAGCAGTTACTCCACCTATGGACTAGCGGGAGTCCGTTCAGAGAATGAGCAGTTCTTC	CASSYSTYGLAGVRSENEQFF
TRBD1	few	TRBV20-1	TRBJ2-3	TGCAGTGCTAGTAGCGGGACAGGGGTTTTAGATACGCAGTATTTT	CSASSGTGVLDTQYF
.	.	TRBV20-1	TRBJ2-5	TGCAGTGCTAGCGGACTGGCTTGGACCCAGTACTTC	CSASGLAWTQYF
.	.	TRBV12-3/TRBV12-4	TRBJ2-4	TGTGCCAGCTCCGGGACGCAAAAAAACATTCAGTACTTC	CASSGTQKNIQYF
TRBD1	.	TRBV15	TRBJ1-4	TGTGCCGTCGACTCCGGGGACAGTGTATATGAAAAACTGTTTTTT	CAVDSGDSVYEKLFF
TRBD2	few	TRBV20-1	TRBJ2-1	TGCAGTGCTAGGACTAGCGGGAGGAGCCGTCAATACAATGAGCAGTTCTTC	CSARTSGRSRQYNEQFF
.	few	TRBV28	TRBJ2-5	TGTGCCAGCACTACCGGGACCCCTCAAGAGACCCAGTACTTC	CASTTGTPQETQYF
TRBD1	.	TRBV6-8	TRBJ2-7	TGTGCCAGCAGTCCGGCGACTTCCCCCCAGGGGGTCTTAAACGAGCAGTACTTC	CASSPATSPQGVLNEQYF
TRBD1	many	TRBV6-5	TRBJ1-2	TGTGCCAGCAGACGACAGGGTAGGAACTATGGCTACACCTTC	CASRRQGRNYGYTF
TRBD2	.	TRBV6-6	TRBJ2-7	TGTGCCAGCAGGGGAGGGGATCAATCCGAGCAGTACTTC	CASRGGDQSEQYF
.	.	TRBV20-1	TRBJ1-1	TGCAGTGCTAGATCCCATACGAACACTGAAGCTTTCTTT	CSARSHTNTEAFF
.	few	TRBV11-1	TRBJ1-2	TGTGCCAGCAGCCCCTCGGCGGCCACTTTGGGCTATGGCTACACCTTC	CASSPSAATLGYGYTF
.	once	TRBV7-3	TRBJ1-2	TGTGCCAGCAGCCCGACCTCGACAGCTAACTGTGGCTACACCTTC	CASSPTSTANCGYTF
TRBD1	few	TRBV5-1	TRBJ2-6	TGCGCCAGCAGCCAGACAGGGGGCGGTGGGGCCAACGTCCTGACTTTC	CASSQTGGGGANVLTF
TRBD2	many	TRBV20-1	TRBJ2-1	TGCAGTGCTAGTTCCGCTAGCGGGGCCGGGAATGAGCAGTTCTTC	CSASSASGAGNEQFF
.	.	TRBV5-1	TRBJ2-3	TGCGCCAGCAGCTTGGCCGACGCTGTCACAGATACGCAGTATTTT	CASSLADAVTDTQYF
.	few	TRBV4-1	TRBJ2-3	TGCGCCAGCAGCCACCCAGGTTTCACAGATACGCAGTATTTT	CASSHPGFTDTQYF
TRBD2	.	TRBV12-3/TRBV12-4	TRBJ2-1	TGTGCCAGCAGTCTTGGGACTAGCGGGGGGGTATCGTATGAGCAGTTCTTC	CASSLGTSGGVSYEQFF